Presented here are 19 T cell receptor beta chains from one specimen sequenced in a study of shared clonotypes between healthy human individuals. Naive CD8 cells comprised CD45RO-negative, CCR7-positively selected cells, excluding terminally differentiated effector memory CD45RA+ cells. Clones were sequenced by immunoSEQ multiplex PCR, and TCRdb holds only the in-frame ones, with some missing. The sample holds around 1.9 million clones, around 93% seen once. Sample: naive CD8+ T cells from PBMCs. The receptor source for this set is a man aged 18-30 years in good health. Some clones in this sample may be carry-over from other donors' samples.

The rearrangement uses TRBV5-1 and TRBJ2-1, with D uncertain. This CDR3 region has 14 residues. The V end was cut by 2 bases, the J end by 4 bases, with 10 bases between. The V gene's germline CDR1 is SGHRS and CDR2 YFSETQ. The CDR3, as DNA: TGCGCCAGCAGCTTAGGAGATGGTTACAATGAGCAGTTCTTC. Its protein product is CASSLGDGYNEQFF.

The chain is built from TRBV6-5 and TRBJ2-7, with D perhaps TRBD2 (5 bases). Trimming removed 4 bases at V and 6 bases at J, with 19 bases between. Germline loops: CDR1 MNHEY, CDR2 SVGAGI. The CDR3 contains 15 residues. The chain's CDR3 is CASSFFGVQDTEQYF. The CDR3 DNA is TGTGCCAGCAGTTTTTTCGGGGTTCAGGATACCGAGCAGTACTTC.

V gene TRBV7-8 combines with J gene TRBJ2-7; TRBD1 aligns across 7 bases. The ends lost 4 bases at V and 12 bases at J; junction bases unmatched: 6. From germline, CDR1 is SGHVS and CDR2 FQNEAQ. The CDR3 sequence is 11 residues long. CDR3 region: CASSSGQAMYF. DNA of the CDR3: TGTGCCAGCAGCTCCGGACAGGCGATGTACTTC.

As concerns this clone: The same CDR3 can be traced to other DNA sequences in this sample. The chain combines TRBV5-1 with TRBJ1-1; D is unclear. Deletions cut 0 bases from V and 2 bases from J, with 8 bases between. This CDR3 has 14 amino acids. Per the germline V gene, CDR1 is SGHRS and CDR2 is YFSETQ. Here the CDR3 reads CASSLDAANTEAFF. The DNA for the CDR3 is TGCGCCAGCAGCTTGGACGCGGCAAACACTGAAGCTTTCTTT. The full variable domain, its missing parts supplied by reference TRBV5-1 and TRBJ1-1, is KAGVTQTPRYLIKTRGQQVTLSCSPISGHRSVSWYQQTPGQGLQFLFEYFSETQRNKGNFPGRFSGRQFSNSRSEMNVSTLELGDSALYLCASSLDAANTEAFFGQGTRLTVV.

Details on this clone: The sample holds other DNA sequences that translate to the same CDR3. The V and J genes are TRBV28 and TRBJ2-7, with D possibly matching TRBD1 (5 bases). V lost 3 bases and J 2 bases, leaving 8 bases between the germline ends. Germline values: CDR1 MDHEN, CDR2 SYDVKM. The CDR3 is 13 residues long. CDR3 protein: CASSFQGTYEQYF. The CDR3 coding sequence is TGTGCCAGCAGTTTCCAGGGTACCTACGAGCAGTACTTC.

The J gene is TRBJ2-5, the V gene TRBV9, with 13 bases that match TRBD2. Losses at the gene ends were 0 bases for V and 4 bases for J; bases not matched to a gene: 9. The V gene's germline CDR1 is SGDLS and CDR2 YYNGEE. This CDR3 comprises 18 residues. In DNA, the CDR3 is TGTGCCAGCAGCGTAGAAGTAGGGGGACTAGCGGGAAGAGAGACCCAGTACTTC. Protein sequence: CASSVEVGGLAGRETQYF.

The DNA of the CDR3 is TGTGCCAGCAGTTTATTGCCCCGTCGGTGGGGCTTTCAGCCCCAGCATTTT. Translating it yields CASSLLPRRWGFQPQHF. This chain uses TRBV28 with TRBJ1-5; possible D gene TRBD1, 5 bases. Germline CDR1 reads MDHEN; CDR2 reads SYDVKM. Trimming removed 1 base from V and 6 bases from J, with 19 bases in between. The CDR3 consists of 17 residues.

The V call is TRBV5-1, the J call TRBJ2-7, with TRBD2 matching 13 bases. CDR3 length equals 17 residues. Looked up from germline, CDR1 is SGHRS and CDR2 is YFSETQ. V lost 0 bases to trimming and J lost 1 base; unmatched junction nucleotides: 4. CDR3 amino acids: CASSLAPLAGGSYEQYF. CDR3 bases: TGCGCCAGCAGCTTGGCCCCACTAGCGGGAGGGTCCTACGAGCAGTACTTC.

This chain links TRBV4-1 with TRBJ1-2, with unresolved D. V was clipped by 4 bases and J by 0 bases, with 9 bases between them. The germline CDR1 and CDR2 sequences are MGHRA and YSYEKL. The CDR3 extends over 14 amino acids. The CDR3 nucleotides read TGCGCCAGCAGCCCTGCGCCAGCTAACTATGGCTACACCTTC. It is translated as CASSPAPANYGYTF.

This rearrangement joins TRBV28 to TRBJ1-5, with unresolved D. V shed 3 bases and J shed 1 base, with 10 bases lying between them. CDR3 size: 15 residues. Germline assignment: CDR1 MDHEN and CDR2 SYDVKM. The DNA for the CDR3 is TGTGCCAGCAGTTTGCTGTTAGGGAGCAATCAGCCCCAGCATTTT. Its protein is CASSLLLGSNQPQHF.

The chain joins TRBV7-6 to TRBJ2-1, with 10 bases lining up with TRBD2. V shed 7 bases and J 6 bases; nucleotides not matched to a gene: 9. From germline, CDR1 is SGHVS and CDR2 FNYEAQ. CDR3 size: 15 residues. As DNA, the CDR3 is TGTGCCAGCACTACACCGGGACTAGCGCCCAATGAGCAGTTCTTC. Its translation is CASTTPGLAPNEQFF.

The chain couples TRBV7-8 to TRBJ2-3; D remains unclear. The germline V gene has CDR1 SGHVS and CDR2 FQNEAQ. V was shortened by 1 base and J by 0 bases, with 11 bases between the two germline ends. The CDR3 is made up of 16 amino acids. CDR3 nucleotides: TGTGCCAGCAGCTTAGGGGTCGTACCGAGCACAGATACGCAGTATTTT. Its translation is CASSLGVVPSTDTQYF.

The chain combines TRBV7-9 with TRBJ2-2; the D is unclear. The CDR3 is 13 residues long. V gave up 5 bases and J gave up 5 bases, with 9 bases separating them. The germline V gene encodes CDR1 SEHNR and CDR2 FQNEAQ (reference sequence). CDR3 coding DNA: TGTGCCAGCAGCCCCCAGATTACCGGGGAGCTGTTTTTT. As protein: CASSPQITGELFF.

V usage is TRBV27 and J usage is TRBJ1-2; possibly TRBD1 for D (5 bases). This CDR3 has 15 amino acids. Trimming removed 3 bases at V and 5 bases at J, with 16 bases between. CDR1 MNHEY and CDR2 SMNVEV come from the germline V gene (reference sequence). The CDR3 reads CASSFRGGKGYGYTF. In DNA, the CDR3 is TGTGCCAGCAGTTTCCGCGGGGGGAAAGGATATGGCTACACCTTC.

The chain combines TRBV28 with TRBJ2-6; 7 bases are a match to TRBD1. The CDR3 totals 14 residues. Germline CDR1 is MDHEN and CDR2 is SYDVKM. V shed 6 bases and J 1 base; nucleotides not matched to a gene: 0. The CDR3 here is CASRGQSGANVLTF. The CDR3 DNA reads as TGTGCCAGCAGGGGACAGTCTGGGGCCAACGTCCTGACTTTC.

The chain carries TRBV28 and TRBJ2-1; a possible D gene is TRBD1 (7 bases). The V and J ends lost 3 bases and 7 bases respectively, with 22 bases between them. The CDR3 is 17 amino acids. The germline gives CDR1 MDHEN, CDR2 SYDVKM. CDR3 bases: TGTGCCAGCAGTTTGGAGGGGGACAGCCCACCCGTGAATGAGCAGTTCTTC. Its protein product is CASSLEGDSPPVNEQFF.

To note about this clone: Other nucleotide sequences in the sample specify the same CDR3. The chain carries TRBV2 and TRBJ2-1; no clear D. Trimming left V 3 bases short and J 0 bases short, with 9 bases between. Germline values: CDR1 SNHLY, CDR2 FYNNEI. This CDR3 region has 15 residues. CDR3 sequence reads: CASSEGSSSYNEQFF. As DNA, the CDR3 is TGTGCCAGCAGTGAGGGCTCCTCCTCCTACAATGAGCAGTTCTTC.

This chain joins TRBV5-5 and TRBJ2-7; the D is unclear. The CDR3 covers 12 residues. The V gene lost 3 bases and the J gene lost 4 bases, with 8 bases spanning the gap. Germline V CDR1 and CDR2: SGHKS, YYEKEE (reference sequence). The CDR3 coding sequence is TGTGCCAGCAGCTCCGCTGGGTACGAGCAGTACTTC. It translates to CASSSAGYEQYF.

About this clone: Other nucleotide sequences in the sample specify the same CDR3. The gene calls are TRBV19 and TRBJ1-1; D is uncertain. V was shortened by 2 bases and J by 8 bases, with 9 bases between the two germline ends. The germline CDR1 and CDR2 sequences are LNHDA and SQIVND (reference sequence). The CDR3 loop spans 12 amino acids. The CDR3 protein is CASSITSTEAFF. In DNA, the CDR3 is TGTGCCAGTAGTATAACAAGTACGGAAGCTTTCTTT.